This T cell receptor beta chain originates from a study of Graves' ophthalmopathy and Graves' hyperthyroidism. Regarding the study as a whole: Blood was where most expanded thyroid clonotypes above 0.001 frequency also turned up.

This clonotype was seen many times. What it recognizes is unknown. Beta-chain TCR CDR3 regions were amplified from RNA transcripts. RT-PCR with HTBI primers came first, then second-round multiplex PCR. TCRdb fed the multiplex PCR reads into MiXCR, producing one record per CDR3 protein. The table lists about 210,000 distinct CDR3 sequences, 25% to 30% of them singletons. V was shortened by 4 bases and J by 0 bases, with 12 bases between the two germline ends. CDR3 size: 15 residues. CDR1 and CDR2 (germline): SEHNR, FQNEAQ (reference sequence). In donors with ophthalmopathy, activity was moderate-to-severe, with CAS ≥3, NOSPECS ≥4 and duration under 3 months.

Sequencing was carried out using peripheral blood. The receptor was derived from a man in his fifties or sixties with Graves' ophthalmopathy. The chain joins TRBV7-9 to TRBJ1-1; tentatively, D is TRBD1 (6 bases). The CDR3 here is CASSWGAAMNTEAFF. The CDR3, as DNA: TGTGCCAGCAGCTGGGGGGCAGCCATGAACACTGAAGCTTTCTTT.